This T cell receptor (beta chain) was profiled in a study of blood T cell repertoires in COVID-19. The wider study: Sources were T cells, B-cell-depleted T cells, or PBMCs; the material itself was cDNA or gDNA.

This CDR3 has 17 residues. With V trimmed by 0 bases and J by 3 bases, 6 bases remained unmatched. Germline V CDR1 and CDR2: SGHRS, YFSETQ. Assay: immunoSEQ multiplex PCR; the TCRdb copy retains only in-frame clones and omits some. The sample includes 250,000 to 350,000 clones, approximately 90% of them seen just once. The chain uses TRBV5-1 and TRBJ2-2; TRBD1 matches at 9 bases. The receptor was isolated from a woman in her sixties with acute or convalescent COVID-19. The specimen was peripheral blood. As DNA, the CDR3 is TGCGCCAGCAGCTTGGATCCGGGACAGGGCTACACCGGGGAGCTGTTTTTT. Its protein product is CASSLDPGQGYTGELFF.